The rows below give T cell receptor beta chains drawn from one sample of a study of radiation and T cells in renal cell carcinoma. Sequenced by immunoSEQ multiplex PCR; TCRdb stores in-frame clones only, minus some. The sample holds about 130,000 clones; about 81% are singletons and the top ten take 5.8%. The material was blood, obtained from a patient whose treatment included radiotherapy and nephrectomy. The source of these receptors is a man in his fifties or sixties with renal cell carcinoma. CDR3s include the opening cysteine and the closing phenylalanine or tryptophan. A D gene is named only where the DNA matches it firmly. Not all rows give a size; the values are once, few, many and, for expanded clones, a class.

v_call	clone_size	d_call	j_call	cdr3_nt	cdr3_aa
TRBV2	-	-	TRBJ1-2	TGTGCCAGCAGGGTGACGGCCACTTACGACTATGGCTACACCTTC	CASRVTATYDYGYTF
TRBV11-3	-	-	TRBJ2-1	TGTGCCAGCAGCCCCAGGATAGGGTTGAATGAGCAGTTCTTC	CASSPRIGLNEQFF
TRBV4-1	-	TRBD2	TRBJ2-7	TGCGCCAGCAGTCAGGGTGGTCCCGGGACTAGCGTGTACGAGCAGTACTTC	CASSQGGPGTSVYEQYF
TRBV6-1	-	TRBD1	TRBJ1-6	TGTGCCAGCAGTGAGGCACAGGGGTTTGGTTCACCCCTCCACTTT	CASSEAQGFGSPLHF
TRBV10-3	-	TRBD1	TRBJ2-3	TGTGCCATCAGTTTCAACAGGGGATCAGCAGATACGCAGTATTTT	CAISFNRGSADTQYF
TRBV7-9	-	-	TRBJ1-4	TGTGCCAGCAGGCCCCCGCGGAGGGACGGGGAAAAACTGTTTTTT	CASRPPRRDGEKLFF
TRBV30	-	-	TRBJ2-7	TGTGCCTGGAGTGTCGTAGACGAGCAGTACTTC	CAWSVVDEQYF
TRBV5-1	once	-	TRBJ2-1	TGCGCCAGCAGCTCGACCCCACAGGGCGATGAGCAGTTCTTC	CASSSTPQGDEQFF
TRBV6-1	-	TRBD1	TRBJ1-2	TGTGCCAGCAGGTTGACAGGGGAGGGCGGCTACACCTTC	CASRLTGEGGYTF
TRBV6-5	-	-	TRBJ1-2	TGTGCCAGCAGTATACCAGGAATCGATGGCTACACCTTC	CASSIPGIDGYTF
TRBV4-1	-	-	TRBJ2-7	TGCGCCAGCAGCCATGCGCCGGGACAAGGTTCCTACGAGCAGTACTTC	CASSHAPGQGSYEQYF
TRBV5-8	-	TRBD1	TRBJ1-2	TGTGCCAGCAGCGACCCCGGGACAGGGATTTCCTATGGCTACACCTTC	CASSDPGTGISYGYTF
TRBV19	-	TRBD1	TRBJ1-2	TGTGCCACTTCGGACAGGGGCAGTTCGTGGAATGGCTACACCTTC	CATSDRGSSWNGYTF